Below are 25 T cell receptor beta chains sequenced from a single sample in a study of T cell responses to AZD1222 COVID-19 vaccine. Profiled with immunoSEQ multiplex PCR; TCRdb holds only in-frame clones, not every one. Here the sample spans about 140,000 clones, 91% being singletons. The sample consisted of peripheral blood, taken 28 days after the second dose of the MenACWY control vaccine. The source of these receptors is an adult who received the MenACWY meningococcal vaccine as a control.

This CDR3 reads CASSPGWKRDHEQYF. CDR3 sequence (DNA): TGTGCCAGTAGTCCCGGGTGGAAGCGGGACCACGAGCAGTACTTC. The chain joins TRBV19 to TRBJ2-7; 7 bases match TRBD2. V trimming: 5 bases; J trimming: 5 bases; junction bases outside the gene matches: 12. The CDR3 sequence is 15 residues long. CDR1 LNHDA and CDR2 SQIVND come from the germline V gene (reference sequence).

As for this clone: The sample contains more than one DNA sequence encoding this CDR3. CDR3 loop: CASSPRGSYNSPLHF. The DNA of the CDR3 is TGTGCCAGCAGTCCCCGCGGCTCCTATAATTCACCCCTCCACTTT. This chain uses TRBV28 with TRBJ1-6; D remains ambiguous. Between the trimmed V and J ends, which lost 5 bases and 0 bases, there was a span of 8 bases. Germline values: CDR1 MDHEN, CDR2 SYDVKM. This CDR3 is 15 amino acids long.

The chain couples TRBV9 to TRBJ2-3; D is perhaps TRBD1 or TRBD2 (6 bases each). The CDR3 loop spans 16 amino acids. V dropped 0 bases and J dropped 0 bases, with 11 bases sitting between them. Germline CDR1 is SGDLS and CDR2 is YYNGEE. Written as DNA, the CDR3 is TGTGCCAGCAGCGTAGATGGGGGGCTGAGCACAGATACGCAGTATTTT. Its protein product is CASSVDGGLSTDTQYF.

This clone has only a few counts. The CDR3 nucleotides are TGTGCCACCAGTGACGAGGGGTATGGCTACACCTTC. Translated, it gives CATSDEGYGYTF. The chain combines TRBV24-1 with TRBJ1-2, with a possible D match to TRBD1 (5 bases). This CDR3 spans 12 amino acids. V was shortened by 4 bases and J by 5 bases, with 7 bases between the two germline ends. Looked up from germline, CDR1 is KGHDR and CDR2 is SFDVKD.

This chain uses TRBV28 with TRBJ1-6, with TRBD1 matching 7 bases. The CDR3 contains 16 residues. Germline V lookup: CDR1 MDHEN, CDR2 SYDVKM. The trim removed 5 bases at V and 7 bases at J, leaving 11 bases unmatched. CDR3: CASSPREGAGNSPLHF. The CDR3 DNA reads TGTGCCAGCAGTCCCCGGGAGGGGGCGGGAAATTCACCCCTCCACTTT.

The V and J genes are TRBV9 and TRBJ1-2; 7 bases are a match to TRBD1. Germline CDR1 SGDLS, CDR2 YYNGEE. There are 15 residues in the CDR3. The J segment lost 8 bases and the V segment lost 2 bases, leaving 12 bases of the junction unmatched. The CDR3 coding sequence is TGTGCCAGCAGCGTCCTACAGACAGGGCGAGGGGGCTACACCTTC. Amino acid sequence: CASSVLQTGRGGYTF.

The rearrangement uses TRBV10-3 and TRBJ2-2; the D call may be TRBD1 or TRBD2 (7 bases each). Looked up from germline, CDR1 is ENHRY and CDR2 is SYGVKD. CDR3 length: 16 amino acids. Trimming shortened V by 7 bases and J by 2 bases, and 17 bases separated the two germline ends. The CDR3 spells CAITEGRDRNTGELFF. The DNA of the CDR3 is TGTGCCATCACCGAAGGGAGGGACAGAAACACCGGGGAGCTGTTTTTT.

The rearrangement links TRBV24-1 to TRBJ2-1; TRBD1 agrees at 12 bases. The germline gives CDR1 KGHDR, CDR2 SFDVKD. V gave up 4 bases and J gave up 9 bases; unmatched junction bases: 9. The CDR3 spans 16 residues. The CDR3 is CATSDPGQGAGGEQFF. The DNA for the CDR3 is TGTGCCACCAGTGACCCGGGACAGGGGGCCGGCGGTGAGCAGTTCTTC.

The CDR3 is CATSRDTGTLNEKLFF. The CDR3 region has the DNA TGTGCCACCAGCAGAGATACAGGGACCCTTAATGAAAAACTGTTTTTT. The chain combines TRBV15 with TRBJ1-4, with D possibly matching TRBD1 (6 bases). Per the germline V gene, CDR1 is LNHNV and CDR2 is YYDKDF (reference sequence). The CDR3 extends over 16 amino acids. V shed 0 bases and J shed 4 bases, with 12 bases lying between them.

In DNA form, the CDR3 reads TGTGCCAGCAGTCCCGGGACTAGCGGGGAGGGGACCCAGTACTTC. Translating it yields CASSPGTSGEGTQYF. The chain links TRBV6-5 to TRBJ2-5; 13 bases map to TRBD2. This CDR3 has 15 amino acids. V dropped 5 bases and J dropped 7; count of bases not matched to a gene: 7. Germline CDR1 and CDR2: MNHEY and SVGAGI.

This clone was recorded only once. The rearrangement uses TRBV6-2 or TRBV6-3 and TRBJ1-2; D remains ambiguous. Germline assignment: CDR1 MNHEY and CDR2 SVGEGT. Trimming removed 2 bases from V and 4 bases from J, with 17 bases in between. This CDR3 has 16 residues. The CDR3 here is CASSYPTLVNPYGYTF. For the CDR3, the DNA is TGTGCCAGCAGTTACCCGACTCTTGTCAACCCCTATGGCTACACCTTC.

The J gene is TRBJ1-1, the V gene TRBV4-3; maybe TRBD1 (5 bases). The V end lost 0 bases, the J end lost 1 base, and 9 bases lay between the germline ends. Germline V CDR1 and CDR2: LGHNA, YSLEER. The CDR3 is 15 amino acids. The DNA for the CDR3 is TGCGCCAGCAGCCAAGATCTGCAGGGGAACACTGAAGCTTTCTTT. It specifies CASSQDLQGNTEAFF.

This clone was picked up one time. This sequence joins TRBV11-2 and TRBJ2-5; TRBD1 aligns across 12 bases. Germline CDR1 SGHAT, CDR2 FQNNGV. Trimming removed 5 bases from V and 1 base from J; junction bases left unmatched: 5. The CDR3 has 16 residues. CDR3 bases: TGTGCCAGCAGCCCGGGGACAGGGGGCAGCCAAGAGACCCAGTACTTC. Encoded protein: CASSPGTGGSQETQYF.

The V and J genes are TRBV5-1 and TRBJ2-7; possibly TRBD1 for D (5 bases). CDR1 and CDR2 from the germline V gene are SGHRS and YFSETQ. This CDR3 contains 14 residues. Deletions cut 4 bases from V and 2 bases from J, with 13 bases between. The chain's CDR3 is CASSRDSRTYEQYF. The CDR3, as DNA: TGCGCCAGCAGCCGAGACAGCCGAACCTACGAGCAGTACTTC.

The J gene is TRBJ2-7, the V gene TRBV19; 8 nucleotides agree with TRBD1. Per germline, CDR1 LNHDA and CDR2 SQIVND (reference sequence). V lost 1 base, J lost 7 bases, and 9 bases stayed unmatched. The CDR3 has 15 amino acids. CDR3 in amino acids: CASSIVATGVREQYF. The CDR3 DNA reads TGTGCCAGTAGTATAGTAGCGACAGGGGTTCGGGAGCAGTACTTC.

This sequence joins TRBV10-1 and TRBJ2-1; 8 bases agree with TRBD2. The CDR3 consists of 16 residues. The germline gives CDR1 WNHNN, CDR2 SYGVQD (reference sequence). V lost 5 bases to trimming and J lost 3 bases; unmatched junction nucleotides: 9. Written as DNA, the CDR3 is TGCGCCAGCAGTCCAACCGGGACTAGGGACTACAATGAGCAGTTCTTC. Its protein is CASSPTGTRDYNEQFF.

The V gene is TRBV3-1 (or the pseudogene TRBV3-2), the J gene TRBJ2-1; 7 nucleotides agree with TRBD1. Trimming removed 2 bases from V and 8 bases from J; junction bases left unmatched: 9. Germline V gene lookup returns CDR1 LGHDT and CDR2 YNNKEL (reference sequence). CDR3 size: 15 residues. CDR3 region: CASSQFTTGWDEQFF. CDR3 nucleotide sequence: TGTGCCAGCAGCCAATTTACGACAGGGTGGGATGAGCAGTTCTTC.

This chain links TRBV29-1 with TRBJ2-1; 8 bases agree with TRBD2. This CDR3 contains 16 residues. The trim removed 4 bases at V and 4 bases at J, leaving 12 bases unmatched. Looked up from germline, CDR1 is SQVTM and CDR2 is ANQGSEA. The CDR3 sequence: CSVAPRAGGEYNEQFF. CDR3 bases: TGCAGCGTTGCCCCTAGGGCGGGAGGCGAATACAATGAGCAGTTCTTC.

The chain recombines TRBV5-1 with TRBJ1-2, with 9 nucleotides matching TRBD1. Germline V CDR1 and CDR2: SGHRS, YFSETQ. Unmatched junction bases numbered 1, after V lost 4 bases and J lost 0 bases. The CDR3 consists of 14 residues. The CDR3 region is CASSHRGPNYGYTF. The CDR3 nucleotides are TGCGCCAGCAGCCACAGGGGGCCTAACTATGGCTACACCTTC.

The chain employs TRBV18 and TRBJ2-4; 10 bases match TRBD1. The junction had 2 bases not matched to a gene; V was cut back by 3 bases and J by 0 bases. The CDR3 is 16 residues long. Looked up from germline, CDR1 is KGHSH and CDR2 is LQKENI. The chain's CDR3 is CASSPTGGGAKNIQYF. The CDR3 DNA reads as TGTGCCAGCTCACCGACAGGGGGCGGAGCCAAAAACATTCAGTACTTC.

This chain joins TRBV11-2 and TRBJ2-5; 9 bases fit TRBD1. The CDR3 loop spans 17 amino acids. Losses at the gene ends were 2 bases for V and 7 bases for J; bases not matched to a gene: 14. Germline V gene data show CDR1 as SGHAT and CDR2 as FQNNGV. The CDR3 loop reads CASSLSLGAGQGLTQYF. The CDR3 DNA follows: TGTGCCAGCAGCTTATCCCTGGGGGCCGGACAGGGGTTGACCCAGTACTTC.

The J gene is TRBJ1-1, the V gene TRBV11-3, with D possibly TRBD1 on 5 matching bases. Germline CDR1 and CDR2: SGHNT and YENEEA. CDR3 length equals 20 residues. V was pared by 0 bases and J by 4 bases, with 27 bases between. CDR3 loop: CASSLEARGYRPGSGTEAFF. The DNA for the CDR3 is TGTGCCAGCAGCTTAGAGGCTAGGGGCTATCGGCCGGGGAGTGGCACTGAAGCTTTCTTT.

This chain joins TRBV7-9 and TRBJ1-2; no reliable D call. The length of the CDR3 is 13 residues. CDR1 and CDR2 (germline): SEHNR, FQNEAQ (reference sequence). Deletions cut 5 bases from V and 2 bases from J, with 9 bases between. The CDR3 region has the DNA TGTGCCAGCAGCCAGGACGGAAACTATGGCTACACCTTC. Translation: CASSQDGNYGYTF.

This sequence joins TRBV28 and TRBJ1-2; D is uncertain. The germline CDR1 and CDR2 sequences are MDHEN and SYDVKM. V lost 2 bases and J 5 bases, leaving 6 bases between the germline ends. The CDR3 has 12 residues. The CDR3 DNA reads TGTGCCAGCAGTTTAGGACTTTATGGCTACACCTTC. The encoded protein is CASSLGLYGYTF.

The V gene is TRBV5-4, the J gene TRBJ2-5, with D possibly being TRBD1 (6 bases). The germline V gene has CDR1 SGHNT and CDR2 YYREEE (reference sequence). This CDR3 has 14 residues. Between the trimmed V and J ends, which lost 4 bases and 5 bases, there was a span of 15 bases. CDR3 sequence: CASSLGASMETQYF. DNA for the CDR3: TGTGCCAGCAGCCTGGGGGCTAGCATGGAGACCCAGTACTTC.